Listed below are T cell receptor beta chains from one sample, sequenced in a study of blood T cell repertoires in COVID-19. This table comes from immunoSEQ multiplex PCR, and its TCRdb copy is limited to in-frame clones, with some not included. The table has approximately 290,000 clones, roughly 80% seen once. The sequenced material came from peripheral blood. The receptors were sampled from a person aged 65 to 79 with COVID-19, enrolled during active disease. CDR3s include the opening cysteine and the closing phenylalanine or tryptophan. A D gene is named only where the DNA matches it firmly. Some rows have no size entry. The others give once, few or many, or a class for an expanded clone.

clone size	V gene	J gene	D gene	CDR3 protein
-	TRBV7-9	TRBJ1-5	-	CASSLQGPTGNQPQHF
-	TRBV6-1	TRBJ2-1	-	CASSEVPLQVNNEQFF
-	TRBV24-1	TRBJ2-1	TRBD1	CAIGETSGTGSTNEQFF
few	TRBV19	TRBJ1-5	TRBD1	CASSMDRAQHF
-	TRBV6-6	TRBJ1-6	-	CASSYRGDDSPLHF
-	TRBV28	TRBJ1-1	-	CASRESVPGFLNTEAFF
-	TRBV2	TRBJ2-7	-	CASSGYRSYEQYF
-	TRBV6-5	TRBJ1-4	-	CASSLSTGNEKLFF
-	TRBV6-5	TRBJ1-3	-	CASRAQTGRNTIYF
-	TRBV27	TRBJ2-7	-	CASSAASPYEQYF
many	TRBV28	TRBJ1-5	-	CASRPAGLGSNQPQHF
few	TRBV4-3	TRBJ1-2	-	CASSQDTEGSYGYTF
-	TRBV30	TRBJ2-3	TRBD2	CAWSVGSGTDTQYF
once	TRBV6-5	TRBJ1-1	-	CASRSLTQNTEAFF
-	TRBV18	TRBJ2-7	TRBD2	CASSPQRTSEQYF
-	TRBV21-1	TRBJ2-2	-	CASSVKQDAELFF
-	TRBV7-2	TRBJ2-2	TRBD2	CASRRTSGGYGELFF
-	TRBV19	TRBJ1-5	TRBD1	CASSPRRARGNSNQPQHF
-	TRBV28	TRBJ2-2	TRBD2	CASSLLAGGRNTGELFF
-	TRBV13	TRBJ1-3	TRBD1	CASSLVQGISSGNTIYF
-	TRBV7-3	TRBJ2-3	TRBD1	CASSRDRYTDTQYF
-	TRBV28	TRBJ2-7	TRBD2	CASKRGLAYEQYF
few	TRBV7-9	TRBJ2-5	-	CASGGRGETQYF
-	TRBV19	TRBJ2-2	-	CASNEQGDSDGELFF
-	TRBV5-6	TRBJ1-2	TRBD1	CASSLRGQINYGYTF
-	TRBV29-1	TRBJ2-7	-	CSVEEGGKSSYEQYF
-	TRBV19	TRBJ1-2	-	CASSNSYGYTF
-	TRBV6-2/TRBV6-3	TRBJ1-6	-	CASSANRHNSPLHF
-	TRBV19	TRBJ2-7	-	CASSIPGSSSYEQYF